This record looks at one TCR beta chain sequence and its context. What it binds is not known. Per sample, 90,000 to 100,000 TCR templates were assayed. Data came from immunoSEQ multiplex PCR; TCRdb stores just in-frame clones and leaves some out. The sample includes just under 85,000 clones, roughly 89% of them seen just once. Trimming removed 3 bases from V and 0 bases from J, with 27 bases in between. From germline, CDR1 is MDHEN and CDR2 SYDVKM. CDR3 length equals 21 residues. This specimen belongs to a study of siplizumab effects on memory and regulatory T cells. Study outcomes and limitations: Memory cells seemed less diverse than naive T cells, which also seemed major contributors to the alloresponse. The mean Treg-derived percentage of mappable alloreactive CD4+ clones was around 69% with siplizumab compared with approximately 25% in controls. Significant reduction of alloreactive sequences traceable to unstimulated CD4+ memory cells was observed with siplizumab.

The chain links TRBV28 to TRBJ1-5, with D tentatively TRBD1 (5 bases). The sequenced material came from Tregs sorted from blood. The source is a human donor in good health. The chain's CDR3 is CASSFTDRKPERGYSNQPQHF. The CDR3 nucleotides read TGTGCCAGCAGTTTCACGGACCGAAAACCAGAAAGGGGTTATAGCAATCAGCCCCAGCATTTT. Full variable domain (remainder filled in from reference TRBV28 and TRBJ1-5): DVKVTQSSRYLVKRTGEKVFLECVQDMDHENMFWYRQDPGLGLRLIYFSYDVKMKEKGDIPEGYSVSREKKERFSLILESASTNQTSMYLCASSFTDRKPERGYSNQPQHFGDGTRLSIL.